Below, 14 T cell receptor beta chains from the same sample are listed, as sequenced in a study of blood T cell repertoires in COVID-19. Method: immunoSEQ multiplex PCR; TCRdb's copy keeps in-frame clones and lacks some. The sample holds 250,000 to 350,000 clones, nearly 90% seen once. Sequencing was done on a sample of PBMCs or T cells enriched from blood (not recorded which). The receptors were gathered from a woman in her 30s who had recovered from COVID-19.

The chain links TRBV3-1 (or the pseudogene TRBV3-2) to TRBJ2-3; 7 nucleotides line up with TRBD1. The V and J ends lost 4 bases and 2 bases, in that order; junction bases with no gene match: 9. The CDR3 length is 16 residues. CDR1 LGHDT and CDR2 YNNKEL come from the germline V gene (reference sequence). The CDR3 DNA reads as TGTGCCAGCAGCCCCGGGACAGCCAGCTCCACAGATACGCAGTATTTT. It codes for CASSPGTASSTDTQYF.

This chain joins TRBV10-3 and TRBJ1-1; 7 positions agree with TRBD1. This CDR3 is built from 19 residues. Germline V CDR1 and CDR2: ENHRY, SYGVKD. V lost 0 bases, J lost 1 base, and 14 bases stayed unmatched. This CDR3 is CAISESQVPRTGENTEAFF. The CDR3 nucleotides read TGTGCCATCAGTGAGTCCCAAGTCCCGCGGACAGGCGAGAACACTGAAGCTTTCTTT.

Only one count was recorded for this clone. The rearrangement uses TRBV6-1 and TRBJ2-4; a weak D match, TRBD2 (6 bases). CDR3 length: 14 amino acids. The ends were cut back, 2 bases at V and 2 bases at J, with 7 bases in the middle. Per the germline V gene, CDR1 is MNHNS and CDR2 is SASEGT. The CDR3 loop is CASSERGSKNIQYF. As DNA, the CDR3 is TGTGCCAGCAGTGAACGGGGGTCCAAAAACATTCAGTACTTC.

The chain uses TRBV7-9 and TRBJ1-4, with a weak D call TRBD1 (5 bases). The germline V gene has CDR1 SEHNR and CDR2 FQNEAQ (reference sequence). The CDR3 extends over 15 amino acids. The germline V and J ends were trimmed by 5 bases and 7 bases, with 17 bases remaining between them. CDR3 nucleotides: TGTGCCAGCAGCGCGGTGGGGGGGAAGGGTGAAAAACTGTTTTTT. Protein sequence: CASSAVGGKGEKLFF.

This clone has a handful of counts. The chain employs TRBV5-1 and TRBJ2-1, with 7 bases identical to TRBD1. CDR1 and CDR2 from the germline V gene are SGHRS and YFSETQ. The CDR3 length is 14 residues. V shed 5 bases, J shed 8 bases, and the junction held 10 bases outside the gene matches. The CDR3 DNA reads TGCGCCAGCAGTTTTAGACAGGGCATCCATGAGCAGTTCTTC. Its protein product is CASSFRQGIHEQFF.

The chain recombines TRBV2 with TRBJ2-7, with 9 bases lining up with TRBD2. Per germline, CDR1 SNHLY and CDR2 FYNNEI. The junction had 9 bases not matched to a gene; V was cut back by 4 bases and J by 5 bases. This CDR3 region has 15 residues. In DNA form, the CDR3 reads TGTGCCAGCAGTGTGGGTAGCGGGGGCCCCAACGAGCAGTACTTC. Translation: CASSVGSGGPNEQYF.

This clone was counted once. The chain is built from TRBV27 and TRBJ2-5, with D possibly matching TRBD2 (6 bases). The ends were cut back, 2 bases at V and 5 bases at J, with 18 bases in the middle. The CDR3 has 16 residues. The germline CDR1 and CDR2 sequences are MNHEY and SMNVEV (reference sequence). The CDR3 sequence is CASSLLGTSPWETQYF. CDR3 DNA sequence: TGTGCCAGCAGTTTACTCGGGACTTCCCCATGGGAGACCCAGTACTTC.

The J gene is TRBJ1-2, the V gene TRBV30, with 7 bases fitting TRBD1. J was trimmed by 3 bases and V by 4 bases; bases with no gene match: 14. CDR3 length: 16 residues. Germline CDR1 and CDR2: GTSNPN and SVGIG (reference sequence). CDR3 nucleotides: TGTGCCTGGAATACAGACAGGGCCCCTGGTTACTATGGCTACACCTTC. It yields the protein CAWNTDRAPGYYGYTF.

The chain has TRBV9 and TRBJ2-7, with TRBD1 matching over 8 bases. V dropped 5 bases and J dropped 3; count of bases not matched to a gene: 10. Germline CDR1 SGDLS, CDR2 YYNGEE. This CDR3 has 15 residues. CDR3: CASSPGQGNFYEQYF. The CDR3 region has the DNA TGTGCCAGCAGTCCCGGACAGGGTAACTTCTACGAGCAGTACTTC.

The chain employs TRBV3-1 (or the pseudogene TRBV3-2) and TRBJ2-1, with D maybe TRBD1 (6 bases). The V end lost 3 bases, the J end lost 3 bases, and 15 bases lay between the germline ends. In germline, CDR1 is LGHDT, CDR2 YNNKEL (reference sequence). The CDR3 covers 16 residues. This CDR3 is CASSQPQGENYNEQFF. The DNA of the CDR3 is TGTGCCAGCAGCCAGCCACAGGGAGAAAACTACAATGAGCAGTTCTTC.

This clone is a singleton in its sample. The J gene is TRBJ1-1, the V gene TRBV9, with TRBD1 identical over 7 bases. CDR3 length equals 14 residues. V lost 4 bases and J lost 5; bases outside the gene matches: 8. Germline loops: CDR1 SGDLS, CDR2 YYNGEE. CDR3 nucleotides: TGTGCCAGCAGCCCAACGGACAGGCAAACTGAAGCTTTCTTT. As protein: CASSPTDRQTEAFF.

The rearrangement links TRBV5-1 to TRBJ1-2; possibly TRBD1 for D (6 bases). The germline V gene encodes CDR1 SGHRS and CDR2 YFSETQ. The V and J ends lost 1 base and 2 bases respectively, with 12 bases between them. This CDR3 contains 15 residues. The CDR3 DNA reads as TGCGCCAGCAGCTTGTCGGGACACGAGAACTATGGCTACACCTTC. This codes for CASSLSGHENYGYTF.

This chain uses TRBV3-1 (or the pseudogene TRBV3-2) with TRBJ1-1; D is perhaps TRBD1 (6 bases). The V and J ends lost 6 bases and 1 base respectively, with 21 bases between them. Germline CDR1 LGHDT, CDR2 YNNKEL (reference sequence). CDR3 length: 17 residues. Written as DNA, the CDR3 is TGTGCCAGCAGTAGCGGGTACAGGGAGGACTGGAACACTGAAGCTTTCTTT. Amino acid sequence: CASSSGYREDWNTEAFF.

The V gene is TRBV7-9, the J gene TRBJ1-3; a weak D match, TRBD1 (6 bases). The CDR3 loop spans 18 amino acids. The V end lost 1 base, the J end lost 0 bases, and 16 bases lay between the germline ends. Germline CDR1 reads SEHNR; CDR2 reads FQNEAQ (reference sequence). The CDR3: CASSLGVRDTYSGNTIYF. CDR3 nucleotides: TGTGCCAGCAGCTTAGGGGTTCGGGACACCTACTCTGGAAACACCATATATTTT. Looking up the rest from reference TRBV7-9 and TRBJ1-3 gives the full variable domain: DTGVSQNPRHKITKRGQNVTFRCDPISEHNRLYWYRQTLGQGPEFLTYFQNEAQLEKSRLLSDRFSAERPKGSFSTLEIQRTEQGDSAMYLCASSLGVRDTYSGNTIYFGEGSWLTVV.